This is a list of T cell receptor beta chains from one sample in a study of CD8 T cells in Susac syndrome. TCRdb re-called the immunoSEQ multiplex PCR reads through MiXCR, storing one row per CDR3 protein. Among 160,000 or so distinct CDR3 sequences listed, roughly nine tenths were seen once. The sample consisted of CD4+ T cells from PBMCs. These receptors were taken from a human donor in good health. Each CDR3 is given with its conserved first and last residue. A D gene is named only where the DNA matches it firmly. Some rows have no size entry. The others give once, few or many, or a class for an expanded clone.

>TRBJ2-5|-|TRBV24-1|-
CATSDLVRGKEETQYF
TGTGCCACCAGTGATTTGGTCAGGGGAAAGGAAGAGACCCAGTACTTC
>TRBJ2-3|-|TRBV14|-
CASSQERGPDTQYF
TGTGCCAGCAGCCAAGAACGGGGGCCAGATACGCAGTATTTT
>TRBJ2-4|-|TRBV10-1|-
CASNEGTRGIQYF
TGCGCCAGCAATGAGGGGACAAGAGGGATTCAGTACTTC
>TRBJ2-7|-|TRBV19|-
CASRRGEAGSNEQYF
TGTGCCAGTAGGCGGGGAGAGGCGGGAAGCAACGAGCAGTACTTC
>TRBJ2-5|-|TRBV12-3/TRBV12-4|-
CASSLLYQETQYF
TGTGCCAGCAGTTTGTTGTACCAAGAGACCCAGTACTTC
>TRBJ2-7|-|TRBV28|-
CASSLRGHLAYEQYF
TGTGCCAGCAGTTTGAGGGGCCACTTAGCCTACGAGCAGTACTTC
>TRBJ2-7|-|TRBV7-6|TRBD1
CASSFGTGLLSEQYF
TGTGCCAGCAGCTTCGGGACAGGCCTTCTGAGCGAGCAGTACTTC
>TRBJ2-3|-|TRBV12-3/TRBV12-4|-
CASNPVITDTQYF
TGTGCCAGCAACCCCGTGATCACAGATACGCAGTATTTT
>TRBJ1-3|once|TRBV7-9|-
CASSLIEAGNTIYF
TGTGCCAGCAGCTTAATTGAGGCTGGAAACACCATATATTTT
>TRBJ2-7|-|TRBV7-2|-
CASSWRRVNEQYF
TGTGCCAGCAGCTGGAGAAGGGTCAACGAGCAGTACTTC
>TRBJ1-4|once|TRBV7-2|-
CASSHHGAGAYEKLFF
TGTGCCAGCAGTCACCATGGGGCAGGCGCTTATGAAAAACTGTTTTTT
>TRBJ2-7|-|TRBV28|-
CASSLRGSTAYEQYF
TGTGCCAGCAGTTTAAGGGGGTCTACCGCCTACGAGCAGTACTTC
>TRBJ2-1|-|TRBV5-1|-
CASSLIHNEQFF
TGCGCCAGCAGCTTGATTCACAATGAGCAGTTCTTC
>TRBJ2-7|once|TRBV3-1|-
CASSQAVRSSYEQYF
TGTGCCAGCAGCCAAGCTGTCCGGAGCTCCTACGAGCAGTACTTC
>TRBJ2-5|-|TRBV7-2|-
CASSLSSGETQYF
TGTGCCAGCAGCTTAAGTTCGGGAGAGACCCAGTACTTC
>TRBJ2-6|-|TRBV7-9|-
CASSPWGQLPSGANVLTF
TGTGCCAGCAGCCCCTGGGGGCAATTACCCTCTGGGGCCAACGTCCTGACTTTC
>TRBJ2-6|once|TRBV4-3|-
CASSQDPRSSGANVLTF
TGCGCCAGCAGCCAAGATCCTCGGAGCTCTGGGGCCAACGTCCTGACTTTC
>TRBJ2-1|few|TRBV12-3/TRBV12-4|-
CASSLRGPYNEQFF
TGTGCCAGCAGTTTGCGGGGACCATACAATGAGCAGTTCTTC
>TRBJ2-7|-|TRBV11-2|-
CASSLISGSSYEQYF
TGTGCCAGCAGCTTAATATCGGGTTCCTCCTACGAGCAGTACTTC
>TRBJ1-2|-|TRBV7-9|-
CASSPVGDYGYTF
TGTGCCAGCAGCCCGGTTGGGGACTATGGCTACACCTTC
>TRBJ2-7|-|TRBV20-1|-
CSASLGSGYEQYF
TGCAGTGCTAGTTTAGGCAGTGGGTACGAGCAGTACTTC
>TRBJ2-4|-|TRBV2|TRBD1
CASRGVSTGASIQYF
TGTGCCAGCAGAGGGGTCTCGACAGGGGCATCGATTCAGTACTTC
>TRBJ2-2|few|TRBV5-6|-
CASSLLPNTGELFF
TGTGCCAGCAGCTTGCTTCCCAACACCGGGGAGCTGTTTTTT
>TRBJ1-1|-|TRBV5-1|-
CASSTHSGRQSMNTEAFF
TGCGCCAGCAGCACACATTCGGGGCGACAATCCATGAACACTGAAGCTTTCTTT
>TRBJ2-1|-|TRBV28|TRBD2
CASGGAGGINEQFF
TGTGCCAGCGGTGGGGCGGGAGGTATAAATGAGCAGTTCTTC
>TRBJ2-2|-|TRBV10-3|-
CAIGAGRDTGELFF
TGTGCCATCGGGGCAGGGCGGGACACCGGGGAGCTGTTTTTT
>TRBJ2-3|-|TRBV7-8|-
CASSLKMRTFTDTQYF
TGTGCCAGCAGCTTAAAGATGAGGACCTTCACAGATACGCAGTATTTT
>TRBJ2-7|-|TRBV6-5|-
CASSYSGQGTYEQYF
TGTGCCAGCAGTTACTCGGGACAAGGGACCTACGAGCAGTACTTC
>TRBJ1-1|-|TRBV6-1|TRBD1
CASRGTGTTEAFF
TGTGCCAGCAGGGGGACAGGGACGACTGAAGCTTTCTTT
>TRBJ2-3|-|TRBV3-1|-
CASSHSTDTQYF
TGTGCCAGCAGCCACTCCACAGATACGCAGTATTTT
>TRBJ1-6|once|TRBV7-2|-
CASSPRTDRSFSPLHF
TGTGCCAGCAGCCCCAGGACAGATCGTTCGTTCTCACCCCTCCACTTT
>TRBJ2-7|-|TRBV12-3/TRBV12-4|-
CASSEGRQQYF
TGTGCCAGCAGTGAGGGTAGGCAGCAGTACTTC
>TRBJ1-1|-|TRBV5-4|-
CASSWDSSTEAFF
TGTGCCAGCAGCTGGGATTCAAGCACTGAAGCTTTCTTT
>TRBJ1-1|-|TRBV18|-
CASSPQGRGTEAFF
TGTGCCAGCTCACCCCAGGGGCGAGGCACTGAAGCTTTCTTT
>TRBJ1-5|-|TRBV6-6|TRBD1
CASSRQMDRPKQPQHF
TGTGCCAGCAGTCGTCAAATGGACAGGCCGAAACAGCCCCAGCATTTT
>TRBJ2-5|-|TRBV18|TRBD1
CASSPTGGSETQYF
TGTGCCAGCTCACCGACAGGGGGGAGCGAGACCCAGTACTTC
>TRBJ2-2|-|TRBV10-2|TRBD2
CASRIAGVDTGELFF
TGCGCCAGCAGAATAGCGGGGGTGGACACCGGGGAGCTGTTTTTT
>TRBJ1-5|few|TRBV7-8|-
CASSLARDQPQHF
TGTGCCAGCAGCTTAGCGCGCGATCAGCCCCAGCATTTT
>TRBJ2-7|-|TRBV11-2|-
CASSPNSSYEQYF
TGTGCCAGCAGCCCCAATTCGTCCTACGAGCAGTACTTC
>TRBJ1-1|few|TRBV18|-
CASSQGGTEAFF
TGTGCCAGCTCGCAAGGGGGTACTGAAGCTTTCTTT
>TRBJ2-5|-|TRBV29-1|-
CSGTDLRLQETQYF
TGCAGCGGAACGGACCTTCGTTTGCAAGAGACCCAGTACTTC
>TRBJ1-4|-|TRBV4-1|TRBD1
CASSPLTGAAEKLFF
TGCGCCAGCAGCCCCTTGACAGGGGCAGCGGAAAAACTGTTTTTT